This T cell receptor (beta chain) was captured in a study of blood T cells in healthy people across ages. General observations from the study: Roughly linearly, TCR beta diversity per million T cells fell as age increased.

As concerns this clonotype: Its target is unknown.

Together with a sample-barcoded 5' primer, a J-beta primer mix was included in a second PCR lasting about 6 to 12 cycles. MiXCR, run by TCRdb on the 5' RACE reads, gives a single entry per CDR3 protein. The data contain 500,000 to 600,000 distinct CDR3 sequences, 27% of them singletons. The sequence was collected from a woman in her sixties or seventies in good health. Material: blood.

CDR3 amino acids: CASRTRSGGDYNEQFF. CDR3 nucleotide sequence: TGTGCCAGCCGGACAAGGAGCGGGGGAGATTACAATGAGCAGTTCTTC. The gene calls are TRBV28 and TRBJ2-1; 8 nucleotides agree with TRBD2. The V segment lost 8 bases and the J segment 4 bases; nucleotides outside the gene matches: 13. CDR1 and CDR2 (germline): MDHEN, SYDVKM. The CDR3 length is 16 residues.